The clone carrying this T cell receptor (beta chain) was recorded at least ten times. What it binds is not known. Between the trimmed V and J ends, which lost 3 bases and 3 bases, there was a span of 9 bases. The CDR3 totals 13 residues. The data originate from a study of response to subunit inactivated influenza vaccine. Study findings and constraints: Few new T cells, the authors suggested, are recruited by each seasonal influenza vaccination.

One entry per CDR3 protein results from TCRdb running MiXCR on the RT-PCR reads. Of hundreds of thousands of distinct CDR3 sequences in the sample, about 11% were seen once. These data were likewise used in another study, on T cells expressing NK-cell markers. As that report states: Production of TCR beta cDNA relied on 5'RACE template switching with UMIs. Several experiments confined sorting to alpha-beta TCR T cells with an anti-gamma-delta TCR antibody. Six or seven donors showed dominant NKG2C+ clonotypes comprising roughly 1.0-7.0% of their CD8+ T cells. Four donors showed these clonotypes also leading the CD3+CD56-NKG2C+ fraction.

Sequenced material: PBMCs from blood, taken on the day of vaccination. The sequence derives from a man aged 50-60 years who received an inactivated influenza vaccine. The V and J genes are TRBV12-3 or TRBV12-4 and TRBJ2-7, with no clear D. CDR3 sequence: CASSLSPFYEQYF. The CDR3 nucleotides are TGTGCCAGCAGTTTGAGTCCTTTCTACGAGCAGTACTTC.